The clone carrying this T cell receptor (beta chain) was detected only once. Its antigen is still unknown. The primer mix had 60 Vbeta and 13 Jbeta primers. Clones were sequenced by immunoSEQ multiplex PCR, and TCRdb holds only the in-frame ones, with some missing. This table holds some 150,000 clones, 71% found once. This entry is derived from a study of cytomegalovirus exposure and HLA in healthy donors. Study-level points and caveats: For cytomegalovirus status, the classifier reportedly gave diagnoses with high specificity and sensitivity.

This CDR3 is built from 12 residues. CDR1 MDHEN and CDR2 SYDVKM come from the germline V gene. V was shortened by 3 bases and J by 2 bases, with 2 bases between the two germline ends. This chain links TRBV28 with TRBJ1-3; D unresolved. The TCR was taken from a woman aged 25-40 years in good health and CMV-seronegative. Sample: PBMCs. Written as DNA, the CDR3 is TGTGCCAGCAGTTTCACTGGAAACACCATATATTTT. Protein: CASSFTGNTIYF.